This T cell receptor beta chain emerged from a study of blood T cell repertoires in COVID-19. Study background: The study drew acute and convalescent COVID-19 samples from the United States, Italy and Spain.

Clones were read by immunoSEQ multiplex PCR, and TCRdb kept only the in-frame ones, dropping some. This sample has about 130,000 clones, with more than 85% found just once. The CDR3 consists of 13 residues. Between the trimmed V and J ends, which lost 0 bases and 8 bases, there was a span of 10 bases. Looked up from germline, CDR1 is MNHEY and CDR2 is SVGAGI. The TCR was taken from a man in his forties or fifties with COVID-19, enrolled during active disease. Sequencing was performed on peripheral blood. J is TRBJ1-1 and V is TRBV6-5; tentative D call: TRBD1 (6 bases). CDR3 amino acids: CASSYSTGSEAFF. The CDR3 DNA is TGTGCCAGCAGTTACTCGACAGGTTCCGAAGCTTTCTTT.